Following are 17 T cell receptor beta chains from one sample sequenced in a study of regulatory T cells in long-lasting Graves disease. Time point noted: newly diagnosed GD, antithyroid drugs for less than 3 months. Generation of the TCR library employed RNA extracted from PBMCs. Library construction for TCR beta used iRepertoire HTBI primers and Arm-PCR of CDR3 regions. Via MiXCR, TCRdb re-called the multiplex PCR reads, giving one row per CDR3 protein. The table includes 300,000 to 400,000 distinct CDR3 sequences, 16% detected once. In addition, the sample was reused for a study of T cells in Graves' hyperthyroidism and ophthalmopathy.

The sample consisted of peripheral blood mononuclear cells (PBMCs), taken at new diagnosis, from a patient treated with antithyroid drugs. The receptor source for this set is a man aged 40-49 years with Graves disease.

In this sample, this clonotype turned up once. The chain uses TRBV29-1 and TRBJ1-1, with D unclear. The germline gives CDR1 SQVTM, CDR2 ANQGSEA. Trimming took off 7 bases at V and 2 bases at J, with 5 bases between the two ends. The CDR3 contains 10 residues. The CDR3 sequence is CSALNTEAFF. CDR3 sequence (DNA): TGCAGCGCTCTAAACACTGAAGCTTTCTTT. The variable domain in full, completed from reference TRBV29-1 and TRBJ1-1, reads SAVISQKPSRDICQRGTSLTIQCQVDSQVTMMFWYRQQPGQSLTLIATANQGSEATYESGFVIDKFPISRPNLTFSTLTVSNMSPEDSSIYLCSALNTEAFFGQGTRLTVV.

In its sample, this clonotype was seen once. Given a far larger clone just one base away, this is likely a sequencing read error. The chain couples TRBV18 to TRBJ2-1, with D possibly TRBD1 on 5 matching bases. The CDR3 consists of 15 residues. The ends were cut back, 2 bases at V and 10 bases at J, with 18 bases in the middle. CDR1 KGHSH and CDR2 LQKENI come from the germline V gene. Here the CDR3 reads CASSPTQGLSYEQFF. The CDR3 DNA is TGTGCCAGCTCACCAACGCAGGGTCTTTCCTACGAGCAGTTCTTC. Full variable domain (rest looked up from reference TRBV18 and TRBJ2-1): NAGVMQNPRHLVRRRGQEARLRCSPMKGHSHVYWYRQLPEEGLKFMVYLQKENIIDESGMPKERFSAEFPKEGPSILRIQQVVRGDSAAYFCASSPTQGLSYEQFFGPGTRLTVL.

This clonotype was picked up many times. V and J are TRBV3-1 and TRBJ2-7; D is perhaps TRBD2 (5 bases). Deletions cut 1 base from V and 2 bases from J, with 12 bases between. This CDR3 has 15 residues. CDR1 is LGHDT, CDR2 YNNKEL, per germline (reference sequence). This CDR3 is CASSQGPEVAYEQYF. The CDR3 DNA follows: TGTGCCAGCAGCCAAGGTCCGGAGGTGGCCTACGAGCAGTACTTC.

This clonotype was counted at least ten times. The rearrangement joins TRBV20-1 to TRBJ1-4, with 8 bases identical to TRBD1. The germline CDR1 and CDR2 sequences are DFQATT and SNEGSKA (reference sequence). J was trimmed by 8 bases and V by 6 bases; bases with no gene match: 11. The CDR3 consists of 14 residues. CDR3 DNA sequence: TGCAGTGCATATGACAGGGGAGTAGGGGAAAAACTGTTTTTT. It specifies CSAYDRGVGEKLFF.

This clonotype was counted only a few times. The gene calls are TRBV28 and TRBJ1-5, with 7 bases that match TRBD1. The trim removed 5 bases at V and 5 bases at J, leaving 9 bases unmatched. The CDR3 loop spans 15 amino acids. Germline CDR1 and CDR2: MDHEN and SYDVKM. The CDR3, as DNA: TGTGCCAGCAGTCCCCTTCGGCAGGGGGATCAGCCCCAGCATTTT. This translates into CASSPLRQGDQPQHF.

J is TRBJ1-1 and V is TRBV2, with a weak D call TRBD1 (6 bases). CDR1 is SNHLY, CDR2 FYNNEI, per germline. CDR3 length: 13 residues. V was trimmed by 11 bases and J by 2 bases, leaving 15 bases between them. The CDR3: CASRRGQNTEAFF. The CDR3 nucleotides read TGTGCCTCCCGACGGGGGCAAAACACTGAAGCTTTCTTT.

This clonotype has just a few counts. The gene calls are TRBV10-3 and TRBJ2-5; unclear D gene. In germline, CDR1 is ENHRY, CDR2 SYGVKD. The length of the CDR3 is 11 residues. V was cut by 6 bases and J by 5 bases, with 7 bases left in between. This CDR3 is CAIRSGETQYF. DNA for the CDR3: TGTGCCATCAGGTCCGGGGAGACCCAGTACTTC.

This clonotype appeared many times. V and J are TRBV18 and TRBJ2-7; D tentatively reads TRBD1 or TRBD2 (5 bases each). The CDR3 runs 16 residues. The V and J ends lost 0 bases and 6 bases respectively, with 18 bases between them. Germline V lookup: CDR1 KGHSH, CDR2 LQKENI. CDR3 sequence: CASSPPSYRTRVEQYF. CDR3 coding DNA: TGTGCCAGCTCACCACCGTCTTACAGGACGAGGGTCGAGCAGTACTTC.

This clonotype was observed a few times. The chain joins TRBV20-1 to TRBJ2-7; 10 nucleotides match TRBD2. Germline lookup yields CDR1 DFQATT and CDR2 SNEGSKA (reference sequence). V dropped 4 bases and J dropped 3; count of bases not matched to a gene: 3. There are 13 residues in the CDR3. The CDR3 loop reads CSATGTSVYEQYF. DNA of the CDR3: TGCAGTGCTACAGGGACTAGCGTCTACGAGCAGTACTTC.

This clonotype was counted many times. V and J are TRBV9 and TRBJ2-1, with 11 bases matching TRBD1. V shed 0 bases and J 9 bases; nucleotides not matched to a gene: 2. The CDR3 is 14 residues long. In germline, CDR1 is SGDLS, CDR2 YYNGEE. The CDR3 coding sequence is TGTGCCAGCAGCGTAGGGACAGGGGGCCGTGAGCAGTTCTTC. It codes for CASSVGTGGREQFF.

This sequence joins TRBV10-3 and TRBJ2-3; 9 bases fit TRBD2. The germline CDR1 and CDR2 sequences are ENHRY and SYGVKD. Losses at the gene ends were 4 bases for V and 5 bases for J; bases not matched to a gene: 7. This CDR3 region has 15 residues. In nucleotides, the CDR3 is TGTGCCATCAGTGGGCGGGGGGGCCTGGAAGATACGCAGTATTTT. Amino acids: CAISGRGGLEDTQYF.

The V gene is TRBV11-2, the J gene TRBJ2-7; D is ambiguous. The V and J ends lost 6 bases and 4 bases respectively, with 4 bases between them. CDR1 is SGHAT, CDR2 FQNNGV, per germline. This CDR3 spans 10 amino acids. The CDR3 loop is CASRQYEQYF. The CDR3 DNA is TGTGCCAGCAGACAATACGAGCAGTACTTC.

The sample holds many counts of this clonotype. This chain joins TRBV12-3 or TRBV12-4 and TRBJ2-1, with TRBD1 as a possible D gene (5 bases). Gene TRBJ2-5 matches the end of the DNA better, so the J call may be wrong. The CDR3 extends over 13 amino acids. The CDR3 spells CASSRPGQETQYF. CDR3 DNA sequence: TGTGCCAGCAGTCGACCAGGGCAAGAGACCCAGTACTTC.

This clonotype was found a few times. J is TRBJ2-7 and V is TRBV7-9, with unresolved D. The germline V gene has CDR1 SEHNR and CDR2 FQNEAQ (reference sequence). V lost 4 bases and J 4 bases, leaving 14 bases between the germline ends. The CDR3 spans 14 residues. The CDR3 region has the DNA TGTGCCAGCAGCTCCCCCGGTGAGCCGTACGAGCAGTACTTC. Its translation: CASSSPGEPYEQYF.

The chain couples TRBV20-1 to TRBJ2-7; the match to TRBD1 covers 7 bases. V shed 5 bases, J shed 4 bases, and the junction held 5 bases outside the gene matches. This CDR3 has 12 residues. The germline gives CDR1 DFQATT, CDR2 SNEGSKA (reference sequence). CDR3 loop: CSAEDRVYEQYF. As DNA, the CDR3 is TGCAGTGCTGAAGACAGGGTGTACGAGCAGTACTTC.

Many counts were recorded for this clonotype. J is TRBJ1-5 and V is TRBV28; D uncertain. V lost 6 bases and J 5 bases, leaving 14 bases between the germline ends. The germline V gene encodes CDR1 MDHEN and CDR2 SYDVKM. CDR3 length: 14 residues. The CDR3 here is CASRAVSRYQPQHF. DNA for the CDR3: TGTGCCAGCAGGGCGGTCAGCCGTTATCAGCCCCAGCATTTT.

The chain combines TRBV19 with TRBJ2-1; 11 bases fit TRBD2. Germline loops: CDR1 LNHDA, CDR2 SQIVND (reference sequence). The trim removed 6 bases at V and 6 bases at J, leaving 7 bases unmatched. The CDR3 has 15 residues. The CDR3 reads CASSRVLAGGNEQFF. DNA of the CDR3: TGTGCCAGTAGCCGCGTGCTAGCGGGGGGCAATGAGCAGTTCTTC.